The 9 T cell receptor beta chains presented below share a single source sample, sequenced in a study of shared clonotypes between healthy human individuals. Clones were sequenced by immunoSEQ multiplex PCR, and TCRdb holds only the in-frame ones, with some missing. This sample has more than 450,000 clones, with about four fifths found just once. The sample consisted of PBMCs. The receptors originated from a middle-aged woman in good health. Some clones in this sample may be carry-over from other donors' samples.

The chain uses TRBV4-3 and TRBJ2-7, with TRBD2 identical over 7 bases. CDR3 size: 17 residues. The germline V gene has CDR1 LGHNA and CDR2 YSLEER. The V segment lost 2 bases and the J segment 0 bases; nucleotides outside the gene matches: 10. DNA of the CDR3: TGCGCCAGCAGCCAAAGGGCCCTAGCGGAAGTCTCCTACGAGCAGTACTTC. This translates into CASSQRALAEVSYEQYF.

This chain links TRBV11-2 with TRBJ2-5; the D call may be TRBD1 or TRBD2 (6 bases each). Germline-derived CDR1 and CDR2 are SGHAT and FQNNGV. The CDR3 length is 12 residues. The V end was cut by 6 bases, the J end by 4 bases, with 9 bases between. The CDR3: CASREGGETQYF. In DNA form, the CDR3 reads TGTGCCAGCAGAGAGGGGGGAGAGACCCAGTACTTC. Variable domain in full (rest from reference TRBV11-2 and TRBJ2-5): EAGVAQSPRYKIIEKRQSVAFWCNPISGHATLYWYQQILGQGPKLLIQFQNNGVVDDSQLPKDRFSAERLKGVDSTLKIQPAKLEDSAVYLCASREGGETQYFGPGTRLLVL.

This clone was observed a single time. This chain connects TRBV28 to TRBJ1-5; the match to TRBD1 covers 11 bases. V shed 5 bases and J 11 bases; nucleotides not matched to a gene: 11. CDR3 size: 15 residues. In germline, CDR1 is MDHEN, CDR2 SYDVKM. CDR3 region: CASSPPGQGVVSQHF. The CDR3 DNA sequence: TGTGCCAGCAGTCCCCCGGGACAGGGGGTAGTATCCCAGCATTTT.

This clone was seen a single time. The chain has TRBV20-1 and TRBJ2-7; D not resolved. Germline loops: CDR1 DFQATT, CDR2 SNEGSKA (reference sequence). The germline V and J ends were trimmed by 6 bases and 7 bases, with 10 bases remaining between them. The CDR3 consists of 10 residues. CDR3 in DNA: TGCAGTGCCGCAACCCAAGAGCAGTACTTC. Its translation is CSAATQEQYF.

J is TRBJ2-5 and V is TRBV27; no clear D gene. Between the trimmed V and J ends, which lost 6 bases and 5 bases, there was a span of 16 bases. Per germline, CDR1 MNHEY and CDR2 SMNVEV (reference sequence). CDR3 length: 14 amino acids. The CDR3 sequence: CASRGGPTIETQYF. CDR3 bases: TGTGCCAGCAGGGGCGGCCCCACCATTGAGACCCAGTACTTC.

The chain uses TRBV11-3 and TRBJ2-7, with 7 bases identical to TRBD2. In germline, CDR1 is SGHNT, CDR2 YENEEA. V was pared by 3 bases and J by 5 bases, with 7 bases of the junction left unmatched. The CDR3 length is 14 residues. CDR3 sequence: CASSLGGLVDEQYF. DNA for the CDR3: TGTGCCAGCAGCTTGGGCGGACTAGTAGACGAGCAGTACTTC.

This chain links TRBV19 with TRBJ2-4, with 9 bases identical to TRBD1. Germline V CDR1 and CDR2: LNHDA, SQIVND (reference sequence). This CDR3 has 13 amino acids. V dropped 4 bases and J dropped 7; count of bases not matched to a gene: 2. Here the CDR3 reads CASSRGTGNIQYF. The CDR3 DNA sequence: TGTGCCAGTAGTAGGGGGACAGGGAACATTCAGTACTTC.

This clone was seen repeatedly, ten times or more. This rearrangement joins TRBV7-2 to TRBJ1-2; 7 positions agree with TRBD1. The germline CDR1 and CDR2 sequences are SGHTA and FQGNSA. V dropped 5 bases and J dropped 6; count of bases not matched to a gene: 3. The CDR3 is 12 residues long. The DNA of the CDR3 is TGTGCCAGCAGCCAGACAGGGCATGGCTACACCTTC. It codes for CASSQTGHGYTF. Full variable domain (outside the CDR3, taken from reference TRBV7-2 and TRBJ1-2): GAGVSQSPSNKVTEKGKDVELRCDPISGHTALYWYRQSLGQGLEFLIYFQGNSAPDKSGLPSDRFSAERTGGSVSTLTIQRTQQEDSAVYLCASSQTGHGYTFGSGTRLTVV.

The chain recombines TRBV7-9 with TRBJ2-7; no reliable D call. Trimming stripped 2 bases from V and 3 bases from J, with 11 bases between. Germline CDR1 and CDR2: SEHNR and FQNEAQ (reference sequence). CDR3 length: 14 amino acids. The CDR3 reads CASSLTSEGYEQYF. Written as DNA, the CDR3 is TGTGCCAGCAGCTTAACATCGGAAGGCTACGAGCAGTACTTC.